Shown below are 13 T cell receptor beta chains from a single sample sequenced in a study of T-cell reconstitution after alpha-beta-depleted transplantation in children. Unique molecular identifiers tagged the TCRbeta library. MiXCR, run by TCRdb on the PCR reads, gives a single entry per CDR3 protein. The sample has fewer than 550,000 distinct CDR3 sequences, roughly 10% seen once; the top ten hold 2% to 2.5%. The source was PBMCs, collected before TCRalphabeta/CD19-depleted stem cell transplant. These receptors were collected from a child younger than 10 with inherited bone marrow failure, due to receive a stem cell transplant.

This clonotype came up many times. This chain connects TRBV29-1 to TRBJ2-1; D perhaps matches TRBD2 (5 bases). The length of the CDR3 is 16 residues. Germline V gene data show CDR1 as SQVTM and CDR2 as ANQGSEA. V gave up 1 base and J gave up 0 bases, with 13 bases separating them. CDR3 in amino acids: CSVEASLKASYNEQFF. Written as DNA, the CDR3 is TGCAGCGTTGAAGCTAGCCTGAAAGCCTCCTACAATGAGCAGTTCTTC.

The rearrangement uses TRBV10-1 and TRBJ2-3, with 8 nucleotides matching TRBD2. Looked up from germline, CDR1 is WNHNN and CDR2 is SYGVQD (reference sequence). Germline trimming cut 0 bases from V and 4 bases from J; bases unmatched to any gene: 6. This CDR3 has 16 residues. The CDR3 DNA sequence: TGCGCCAGCAGTGAGTCATCGGGAGGGCCGGCAGATACGCAGTATTTT. Its translation is CASSESSGGPADTQYF.

This clonotype has ten or more counts. The chain couples TRBV10-1 to TRBJ2-1, with D possibly being TRBD2 (6 bases). Trimming cost V 3 bases and J 4 bases, with 13 bases left between them. This CDR3 contains 15 residues. The germline V gene has CDR1 WNHNN and CDR2 SYGVQD (reference sequence). The CDR3 DNA follows: TGCGCCAGCAGTGAATATGCGGGGAGATACAATGAGCAGTTCTTC. Protein: CASSEYAGRYNEQFF.

V is TRBV27 and J is TRBJ2-3; tentative D call: TRBD1 (5 bases). V lost 7 bases and J lost 4, with 6 bases in between. The CDR3 loop spans 11 amino acids. Per the germline V gene, CDR1 is MNHEY and CDR2 is SMNVEV (reference sequence). As DNA, the CDR3 is TGTGCCAGCATCAGGGCAGATACGCAGTATTTT. Translated: CASIRADTQYF.

There are many counts of this clonotype. The chain joins TRBV14 to TRBJ2-1, with 8 bases lining up with TRBD1. The CDR3 contains 16 residues. With 4 bases clipped from V and 0 bases from J, the junction kept 5 bases outside the gene matches. Germline loops: CDR1 SGHDN, CDR2 FVKESK. CDR3 in DNA: TGTGCCAGCAGCCGACAGGGGTCGAGCTCCTACAATGAGCAGTTCTTC. It translates to CASSRQGSSSYNEQFF.

V gene TRBV7-2 combines with J gene TRBJ2-5, with D possibly TRBD1 on 6 matching bases. The ends were cut back, 3 bases at V and 5 bases at J, with 19 bases in the middle. The CDR3 totals 16 residues. Per germline, CDR1 SGHTA and CDR2 FQGNSA. CDR3 coding DNA: TGTGCCAGCAGCTTTGGACAGTTCAGGGGTTTGGAGACCCAGTACTTC. Translation: CASSFGQFRGLETQYF.

This chain connects TRBV5-1 to TRBJ1-1; D is unresolved. V lost 0 bases to trimming and J lost 5 bases, with 8 bases between them. Germline V gene data show CDR1 as SGHRS and CDR2 as YFSETQ. This CDR3 spans 13 amino acids. The DNA for the CDR3 is TGCGCCAGCAGCTTGGGGGCGCCAACTGAAGCTTTCTTT. Translated: CASSLGAPTEAFF.

The table lists this clonotype with many counts. V gene TRBV4-3 combines with J gene TRBJ2-3; D is unresolved. The V end lost 4 bases, the J end lost 1 base, and 9 bases lay between the germline ends. The CDR3 has 14 amino acids. Germline lookup yields CDR1 LGHNA and CDR2 YSLEER. CDR3 sequence (DNA): TGCGCCAGCAGCCCCTTCCAGGGCACAGATACGCAGTATTTT. The encoded protein is CASSPFQGTDTQYF.

This clonotype occurred many times. The genes are TRBV4-3 and TRBJ2-5, with 11 bases matching TRBD2. V dropped 0 bases and J dropped 1; count of bases not matched to a gene: 7. CDR1 is LGHNA, CDR2 YSLEER, per germline. The length of the CDR3 is 18 residues. The CDR3 protein is CASSQEAPTSGIQETQYF. The CDR3 DNA sequence: TGCGCCAGCAGCCAAGAGGCCCCGACTAGCGGGATCCAAGAGACCCAGTACTTC.

The J gene is TRBJ2-1, the V gene TRBV5-1; TRBD1 matches 9 bases. Unmatched junction bases numbered 5, after V lost 2 bases and J lost 5 bases. The CDR3 is made up of 15 amino acids. Germline CDR1 and CDR2: SGHRS and YFSETQ. For the CDR3, the DNA is TGCGCCAGCAGCTTAAGGGACAGGGCCCACAATGAGCAGTTCTTC. Protein product: CASSLRDRAHNEQFF.

At least ten counts were recorded for this clonotype. The chain combines TRBV4-3 with TRBJ2-1; tentatively, D is TRBD2 (5 bases). The CDR3 has 17 residues. Germline-derived CDR1 and CDR2 are LGHNA and YSLEER. V lost 0 bases and J 0 bases, leaving 12 bases between the germline ends. The CDR3: CASSQDIPGGSYNEQFF. CDR3 coding DNA: TGCGCCAGCAGCCAAGATATTCCCGGAGGCTCCTACAATGAGCAGTTCTTC.

This clonotype was recorded many times. The rearrangement links TRBV6-5 to TRBJ2-1, with a tentative D call TRBD1 (6 bases). The CDR3 runs to 14 residues. From germline, CDR1 is MNHEY and CDR2 SVGAGI. Trimming removed 0 bases at V and 8 bases at J, with 11 bases between. The CDR3: CASSYSPRGHEQFF. In nucleotides, the CDR3 is TGTGCCAGCAGTTACTCACCCAGGGGCCATGAGCAGTTCTTC.

This clonotype was counted at least ten times. The V call is TRBV7-9, the J call TRBJ2-1; no firm D call. The CDR3 sequence is 15 residues long. V lost 5 bases and J 0 bases, leaving 11 bases between the germline ends. The V gene's germline CDR1 is SEHNR and CDR2 FQNEAQ (reference sequence). CDR3 DNA: TGTGCCAGCAGCGTACTGGAAAGCTCCTACAATGAGCAGTTCTTC. It translates to CASSVLESSYNEQFF.